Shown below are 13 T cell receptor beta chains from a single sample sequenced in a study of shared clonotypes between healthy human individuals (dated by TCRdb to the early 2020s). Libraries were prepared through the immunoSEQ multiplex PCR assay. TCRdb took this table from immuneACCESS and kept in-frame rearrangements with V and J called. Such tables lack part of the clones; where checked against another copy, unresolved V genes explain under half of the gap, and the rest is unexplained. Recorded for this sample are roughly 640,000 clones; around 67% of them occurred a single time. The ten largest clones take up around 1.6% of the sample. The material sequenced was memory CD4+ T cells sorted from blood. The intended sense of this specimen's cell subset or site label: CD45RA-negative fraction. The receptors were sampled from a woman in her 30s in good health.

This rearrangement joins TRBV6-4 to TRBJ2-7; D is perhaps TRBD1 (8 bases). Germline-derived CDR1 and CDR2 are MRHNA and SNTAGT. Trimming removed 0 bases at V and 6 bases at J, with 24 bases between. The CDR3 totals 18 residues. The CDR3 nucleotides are TGTGCCAGCAGTGACTCTTGTTTGACGGACAGGGAGGGGGGCGAGCAGTACTTC. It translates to CASSDSCLTDREGGEQYF.

The CDR3 region is CASSLGDSTDTQYF. CDR3 coding DNA: TGTGCCAGCAGTTTAGGGGATTCGACAGATACGCAGTATTTT. The chain has TRBV27 and TRBJ2-3; D is uncertain. CDR1 is MNHEY, CDR2 SMNVEV, per germline (reference sequence). With 2 bases removed from V and 3 bases from J, the gap between germline ends came to 9 bases. CDR3 length equals 14 residues.

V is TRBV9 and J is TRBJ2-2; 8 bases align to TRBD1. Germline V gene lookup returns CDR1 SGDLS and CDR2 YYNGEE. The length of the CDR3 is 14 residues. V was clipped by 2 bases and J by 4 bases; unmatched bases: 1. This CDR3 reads CASSVDRGTGELFF. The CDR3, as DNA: TGTGCCAGCAGCGTCGACAGGGGCACCGGGGAGCTGTTTTTT.

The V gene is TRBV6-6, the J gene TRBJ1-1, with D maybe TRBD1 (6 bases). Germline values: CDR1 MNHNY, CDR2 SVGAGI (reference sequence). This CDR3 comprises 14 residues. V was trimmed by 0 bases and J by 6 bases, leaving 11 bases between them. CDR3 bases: TGTGCCAGCAGTTACTCGGGGGGGCGACCTGAAGCTTTCTTT. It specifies CASSYSGGRPEAFF.

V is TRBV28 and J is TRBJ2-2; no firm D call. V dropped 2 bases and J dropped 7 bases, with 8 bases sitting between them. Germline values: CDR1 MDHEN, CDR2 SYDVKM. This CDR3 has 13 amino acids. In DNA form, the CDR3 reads TGTGCCAGCAGTTTAAGGGCTATCGGGGAGCTGTTTTTT. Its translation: CASSLRAIGELFF.

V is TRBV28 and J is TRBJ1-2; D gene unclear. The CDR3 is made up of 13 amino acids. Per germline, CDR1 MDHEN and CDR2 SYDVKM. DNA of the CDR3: TGTGTCTTGGGAAGGCCCAACGGCCATGGCTACACCTTC. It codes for CVLGRPNGHGYTF.

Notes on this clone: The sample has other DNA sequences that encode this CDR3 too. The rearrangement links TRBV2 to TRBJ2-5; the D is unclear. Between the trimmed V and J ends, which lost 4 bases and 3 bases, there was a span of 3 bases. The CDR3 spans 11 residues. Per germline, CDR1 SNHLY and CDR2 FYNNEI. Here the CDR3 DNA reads TGTGCCAGCAGTGGAAAAGAGACCCAGTACTTC. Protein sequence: CASSGKETQYF.

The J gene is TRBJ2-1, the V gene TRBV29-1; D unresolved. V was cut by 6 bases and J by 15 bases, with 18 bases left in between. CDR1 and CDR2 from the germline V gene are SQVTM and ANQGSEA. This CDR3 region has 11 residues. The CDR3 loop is CSVAPGQAPFF. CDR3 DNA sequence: TGCAGCGTGGCCCCCGGCCAAGCCCCGTTCTTC.

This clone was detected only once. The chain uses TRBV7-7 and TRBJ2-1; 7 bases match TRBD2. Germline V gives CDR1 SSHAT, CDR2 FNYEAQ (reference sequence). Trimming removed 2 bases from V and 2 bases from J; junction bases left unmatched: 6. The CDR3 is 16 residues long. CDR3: CASSLTRTRTYNEQFF. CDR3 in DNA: TGTGCCAGCAGCTTAACCCGGACTAGAACCTACAATGAGCAGTTCTTC.

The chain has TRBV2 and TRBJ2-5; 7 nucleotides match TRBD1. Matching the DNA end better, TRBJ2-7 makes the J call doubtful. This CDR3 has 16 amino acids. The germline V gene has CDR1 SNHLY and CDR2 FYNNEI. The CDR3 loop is CASRDRTSQGDYEQYF. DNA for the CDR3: TGTGCCAGCAGGGACCGCACCTCGCAGGGGGACTACGAGCAGTACTTC.

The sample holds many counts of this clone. The CDR3 here is CASAGSGDNEQFF. The CDR3 region has the DNA TGTGCCAGCGCTGGCTCAGGGGACAATGAGCAGTTCTTC. This sequence joins TRBV11-2 and TRBJ2-1, with TRBD1 as a possible D gene (6 bases). Trimming pared 8 bases from V and 5 bases from J, leaving 13 bases between. Germline V gives CDR1 SGHAT, CDR2 FQNNGV. The CDR3 totals 13 residues.

The CDR3 coding sequence is TGTGCCAGCAGCTTGATAGGGTCGTACCAAGAGACCCAGTACTTC. Residues: CASSLIGSYQETQYF. The rearrangement uses TRBV11-2 and TRBJ2-5; D is ambiguous. Trimming cost V 3 bases and J 0 bases, with 11 bases left between them. Germline V gene data show CDR1 as SGHAT and CDR2 as FQNNGV. CDR3 size: 15 residues.

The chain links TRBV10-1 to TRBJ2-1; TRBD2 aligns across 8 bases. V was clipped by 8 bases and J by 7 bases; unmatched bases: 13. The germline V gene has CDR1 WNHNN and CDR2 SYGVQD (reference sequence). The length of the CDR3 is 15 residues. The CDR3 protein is CASPFLREGLNEQFF. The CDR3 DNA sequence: TGCGCCAGCCCGTTCTTACGGGAGGGCCTTAATGAGCAGTTCTTC.